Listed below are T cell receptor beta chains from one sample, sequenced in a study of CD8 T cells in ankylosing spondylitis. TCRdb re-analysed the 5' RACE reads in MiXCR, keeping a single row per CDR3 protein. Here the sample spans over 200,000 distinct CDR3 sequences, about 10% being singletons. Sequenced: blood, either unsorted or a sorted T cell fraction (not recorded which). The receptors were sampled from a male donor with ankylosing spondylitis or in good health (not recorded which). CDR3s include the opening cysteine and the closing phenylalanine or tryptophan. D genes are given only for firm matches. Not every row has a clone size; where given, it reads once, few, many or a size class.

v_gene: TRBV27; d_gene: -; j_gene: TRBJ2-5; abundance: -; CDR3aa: CASRSPGGETQYF; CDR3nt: TGTGCCAGCAGAAGCCCGGGCGGGGAGACCCAGTACTTC
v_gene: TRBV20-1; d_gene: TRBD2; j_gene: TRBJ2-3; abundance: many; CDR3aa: CSAGPGGLPDTQYF; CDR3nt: TGCAGTGCTGGTCCGGGGGGGTTACCAGATACGCAGTATTTT
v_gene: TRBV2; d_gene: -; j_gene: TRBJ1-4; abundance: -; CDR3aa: CASSFSGRSYEKLFF; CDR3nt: TGTGCCAGCAGCTTTTCGGGACGTTCTTATGAAAAACTGTTTTTT
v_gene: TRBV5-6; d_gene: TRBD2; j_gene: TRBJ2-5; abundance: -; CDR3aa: CASRLGGLAVQETQYF; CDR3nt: TGTGCCAGCAGATTAGGGGGACTAGCGGTCCAAGAGACCCAGTACTTC
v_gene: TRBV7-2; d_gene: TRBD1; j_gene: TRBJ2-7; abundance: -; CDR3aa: CASSFRTGYYEQYF; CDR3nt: TGTGCCAGCAGCTTCCGGACAGGGTACTACGAGCAGTACTTC
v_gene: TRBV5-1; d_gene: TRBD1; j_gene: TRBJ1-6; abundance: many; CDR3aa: CASSLQGSSSYNSPLHF; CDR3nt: TGCGCCAGCAGCTTACAGGGGTCGAGCTCCTATAATTCACCCCTCCACTTT
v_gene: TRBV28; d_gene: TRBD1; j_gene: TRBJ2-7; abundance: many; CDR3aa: CASSLEQGLYEQYF; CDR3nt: TGTGCCAGCAGTTTAGAACAGGGGTTATACGAGCAGTACTTC
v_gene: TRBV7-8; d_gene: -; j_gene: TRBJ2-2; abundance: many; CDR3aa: CASSFTSLNTGELFF; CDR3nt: TGTGCCAGCAGCTTCACTAGCCTAAACACCGGGGAGCTGTTTTTT
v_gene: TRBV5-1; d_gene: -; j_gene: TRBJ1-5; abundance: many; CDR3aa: CASSLEGGSNQPQHF; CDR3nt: TGCGCCAGCAGCTTGGAGGGGGGAAGCAATCAGCCCCAGCATTTT
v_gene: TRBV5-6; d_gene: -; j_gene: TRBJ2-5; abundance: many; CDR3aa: CASRSTSTELQETQYF; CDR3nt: TGTGCCAGCAGATCTACCTCGACAGAACTTCAAGAGACCCAGTACTTC
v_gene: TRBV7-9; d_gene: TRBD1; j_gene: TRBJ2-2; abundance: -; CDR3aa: CASTPIRGQITGELFF; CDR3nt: TGTGCCAGCACCCCAATTCGGGGACAGATCACCGGGGAGCTGTTTTTT
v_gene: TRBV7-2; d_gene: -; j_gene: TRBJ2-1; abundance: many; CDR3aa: CASHIDGSSYNEQFF; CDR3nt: TGTGCCAGCCATATCGACGGGAGCTCCTACAATGAGCAGTTCTTC
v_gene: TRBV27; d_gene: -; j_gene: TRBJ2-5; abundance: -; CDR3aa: CASSLRGGNQETQYF; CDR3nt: TGTGCCAGCAGTTTAAGGGGCGGGAACCAAGAGACCCAGTACTTC
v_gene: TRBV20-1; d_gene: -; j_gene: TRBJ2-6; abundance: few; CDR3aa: CSGAQERSGANVLTF; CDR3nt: TGCAGTGGGGCACAGGAGCGCTCTGGGGCCAACGTCCTGACTTTC
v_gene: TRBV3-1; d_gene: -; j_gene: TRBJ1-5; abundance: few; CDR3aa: CASSPQTAHQPQHF; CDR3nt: TGTGCCAGCAGCCCCCAGACAGCGCATCAGCCCCAGCATTTT
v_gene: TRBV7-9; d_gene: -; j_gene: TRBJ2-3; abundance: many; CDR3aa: CASSPIDGGSTDTQYF; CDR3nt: TGTGCCAGCAGCCCCATAGATGGGGGAAGCACAGATACGCAGTATTTT
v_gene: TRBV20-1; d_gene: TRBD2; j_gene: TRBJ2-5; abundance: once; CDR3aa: CSATLAGEETQYF; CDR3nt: TGCAGTGCAACCCTAGCGGGGGAAGAGACCCAGTACTTC
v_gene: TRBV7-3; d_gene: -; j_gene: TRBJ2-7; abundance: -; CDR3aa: CASSPHGGPGPEQYF; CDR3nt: TGTGCCAGCAGCCCCCACGGGGGACCCGGGCCCGAGCAGTACTTC
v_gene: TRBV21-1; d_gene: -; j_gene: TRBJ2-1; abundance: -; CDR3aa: CASSAIGRGAHNEQFF; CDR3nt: TGTGCCAGCAGCGCCATTGGGCGGGGGGCTCATAATGAGCAGTTCTTC
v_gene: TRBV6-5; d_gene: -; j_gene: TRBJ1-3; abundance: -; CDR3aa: CASSYGGTGNTIYF; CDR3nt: TGTGCCAGCAGTTACGGGGGAACTGGAAACACCATATATTTT
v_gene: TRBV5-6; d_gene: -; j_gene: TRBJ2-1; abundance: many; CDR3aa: CASIDPLYNEQFF; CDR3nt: TGTGCCAGCATCGACCCCCTTTACAATGAGCAGTTCTTC
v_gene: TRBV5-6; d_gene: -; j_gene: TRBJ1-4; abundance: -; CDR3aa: CASTRGFEKLFF; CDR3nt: TGTGCCAGCACGAGGGGGTTTGAAAAACTGTTTTTT
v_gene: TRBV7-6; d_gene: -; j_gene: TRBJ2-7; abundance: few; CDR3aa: CASSPIGGRPSEQYF; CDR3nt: TGTGCCAGCAGTCCGATTGGGGGGCGGCCGAGCGAGCAGTACTTC
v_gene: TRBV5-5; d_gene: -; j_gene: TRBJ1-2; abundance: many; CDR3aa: CASSLDYGYTF; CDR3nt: TGTGCCAGCAGCTTGGACTATGGCTACACCTTC
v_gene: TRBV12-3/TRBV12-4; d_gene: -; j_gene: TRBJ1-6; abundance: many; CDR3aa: CASSLTVNSPLHF; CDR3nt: TGTGCCAGCAGTTTGACAGTAAATTCACCCCTCCACTTT
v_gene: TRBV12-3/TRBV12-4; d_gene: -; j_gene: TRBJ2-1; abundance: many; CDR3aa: CASSPEGGWEQFF; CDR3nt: TGTGCCAGCAGCCCAGAAGGGGGTTGGGAGCAGTTCTTC
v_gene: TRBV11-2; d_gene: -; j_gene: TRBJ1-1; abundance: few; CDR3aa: CASSLERAGGAFF; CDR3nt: TGTGCCAGCAGCTTAGAGCGAGCCGGTGGAGCTTTCTTT
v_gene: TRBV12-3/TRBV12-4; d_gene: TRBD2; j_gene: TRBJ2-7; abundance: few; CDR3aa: CASSPRGETSGGPLEQYF; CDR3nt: TGTGCCAGCAGTCCTCGGGGGGAGACTAGCGGGGGGCCCCTCGAGCAGTACTTC
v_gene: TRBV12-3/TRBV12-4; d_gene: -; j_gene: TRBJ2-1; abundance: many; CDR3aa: CASSTRWGEGNEQFF; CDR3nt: TGTGCCAGCAGTACCCGTTGGGGCGAGGGCAATGAGCAGTTCTTC
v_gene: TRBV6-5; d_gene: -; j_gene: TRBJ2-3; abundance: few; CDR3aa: CASSYGTESTDTQYF; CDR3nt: TGTGCCAGCAGTTACGGGACGGAAAGCACAGATACGCAGTATTTT
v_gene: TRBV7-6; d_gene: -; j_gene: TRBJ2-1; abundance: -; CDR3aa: CASSSPGSEQFF; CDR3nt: TGTGCCAGCAGCTCTCCAGGGAGTGAGCAGTTCTTC
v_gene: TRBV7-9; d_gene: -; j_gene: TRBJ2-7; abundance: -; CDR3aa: CASSPNGGSYEQYF; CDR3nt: TGTGCCAGCAGCCCTAATGGGGGCTCCTACGAGCAGTACTTC
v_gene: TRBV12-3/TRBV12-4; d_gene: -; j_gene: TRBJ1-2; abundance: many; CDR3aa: CASSRSNLVYGYTF; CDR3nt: TGTGCCAGCAGTCGCTCCAACCTAGTCTATGGCTACACCTTC
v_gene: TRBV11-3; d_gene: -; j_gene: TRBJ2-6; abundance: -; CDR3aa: CASSLDFGANVLTF; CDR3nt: TGTGCCAGCAGCTTAGATTTTGGGGCCAACGTCCTGACTTTC
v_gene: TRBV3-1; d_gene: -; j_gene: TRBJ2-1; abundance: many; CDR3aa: CASSQDFSQGIHNEQFF; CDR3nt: TGTGCCAGCAGCCAAGATTTTAGCCAGGGGATACACAATGAGCAGTTCTTC
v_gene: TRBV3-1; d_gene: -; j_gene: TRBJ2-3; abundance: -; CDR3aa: CASSHGGDGDTQYF; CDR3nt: TGTGCCAGCAGCCACGGCGGTGATGGAGATACGCAGTATTTT
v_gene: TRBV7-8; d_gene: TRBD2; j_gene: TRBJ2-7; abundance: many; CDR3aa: CASSLSTSGGTYEQYF; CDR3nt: TGTGCCAGCAGCTTAAGTACTAGCGGGGGGACCTACGAGCAGTACTTC
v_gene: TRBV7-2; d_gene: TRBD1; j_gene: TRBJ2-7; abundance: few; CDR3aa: CASSFGPGQTYEQYF; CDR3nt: TGTGCCAGCAGCTTCGGCCCGGGACAGACCTACGAGCAGTACTTC
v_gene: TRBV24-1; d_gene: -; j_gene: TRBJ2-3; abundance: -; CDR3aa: CATSAEDTQYF; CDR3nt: TGTGCCACCAGTGCGGAGGATACGCAGTATTTT
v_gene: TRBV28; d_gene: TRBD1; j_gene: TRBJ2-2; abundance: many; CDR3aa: CASPCQATSTGGTGIGELFF; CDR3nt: TGTGCCAGCCCATGTCAAGCCACTTCGACAGGGGGCACGGGGATCGGGGAGCTGTTTTTT
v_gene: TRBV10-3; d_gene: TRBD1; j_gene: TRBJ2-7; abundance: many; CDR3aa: CAISDQLRTGESQYF; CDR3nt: TGTGCCATCAGTGACCAACTCAGGACAGGGGAGAGTCAGTACTTC
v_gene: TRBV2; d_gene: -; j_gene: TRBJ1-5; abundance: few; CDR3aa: CASRGLQARNQPQHF; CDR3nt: TGTGCCAGCAGGGGACTACAGGCCCGCAATCAGCCCCAGCATTTT
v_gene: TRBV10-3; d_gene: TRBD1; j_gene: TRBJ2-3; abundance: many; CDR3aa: CAIMPRRDREDTQYF; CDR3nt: TGTGCCATCATGCCCCGCCGGGACAGGGAAGATACGCAGTATTTT
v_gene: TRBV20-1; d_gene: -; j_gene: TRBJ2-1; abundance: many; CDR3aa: CSARRLRDLPVDEQFF; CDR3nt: TGCAGTGCTAGACGCCTCCGGGACCTCCCGGTGGATGAGCAGTTCTTC
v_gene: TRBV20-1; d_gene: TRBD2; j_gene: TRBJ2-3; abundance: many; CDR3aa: CSASLSGGSTDTQYF; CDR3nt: TGCAGTGCTAGTCTCAGCGGGGGCAGCACAGATACGCAGTATTTT
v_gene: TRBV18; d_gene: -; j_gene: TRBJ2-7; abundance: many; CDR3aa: CASSPPPGKYEQYF; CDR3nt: TGTGCCAGCTCACCACCCCCGGGGAAATACGAGCAGTACTTC
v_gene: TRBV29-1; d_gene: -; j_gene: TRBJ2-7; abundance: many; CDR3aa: CSVEGIDHEQYF; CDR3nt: TGCAGCGTTGAGGGGATAGACCACGAGCAGTACTTC
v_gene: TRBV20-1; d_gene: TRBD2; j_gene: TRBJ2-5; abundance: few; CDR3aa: CSARRLAGDLQETQYF; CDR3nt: TGCAGTGCTAGAAGGCTAGCGGGGGACCTACAAGAGACCCAGTACTTC
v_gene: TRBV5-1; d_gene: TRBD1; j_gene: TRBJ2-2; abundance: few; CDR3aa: CASSLQGAAGELFF; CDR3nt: TGCGCCAGCAGCTTACAGGGGGCCGCCGGGGAGCTGTTTTTT
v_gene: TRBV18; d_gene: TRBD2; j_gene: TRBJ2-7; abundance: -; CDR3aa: CASSLAGGTYEQYF; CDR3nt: TGTGCCAGCTCGCTAGCGGGGGGGACCTACGAGCAGTACTTC
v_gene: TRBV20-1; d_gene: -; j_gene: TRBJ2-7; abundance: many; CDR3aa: CSARDLDATFYEQYF; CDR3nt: TGCAGTGCTAGAGATCTAGACGCCACGTTCTACGAGCAGTACTTC
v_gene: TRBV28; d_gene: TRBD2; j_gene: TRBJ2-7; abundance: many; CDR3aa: CASRGRGELGDEQYF; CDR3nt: TGTGCCAGCAGAGGGCGGGGGGAGTTAGGGGACGAGCAGTACTTC
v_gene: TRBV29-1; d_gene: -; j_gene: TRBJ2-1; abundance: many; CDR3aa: CSGYRGGEQFF; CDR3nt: TGCAGCGGCTACAGGGGGGGTGAGCAGTTCTTC
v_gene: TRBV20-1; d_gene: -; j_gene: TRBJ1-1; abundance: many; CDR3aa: CSARQGPLEAFF; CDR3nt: TGCAGTGCTAGACAGGGGCCGCTGGAAGCTTTCTTT
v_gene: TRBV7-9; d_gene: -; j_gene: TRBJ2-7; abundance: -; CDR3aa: CASSPPGWRYEQSF; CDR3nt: TGTGCCAGCAGCCCACCGGGGTGGAGGTACGAGCAGTCCTTC
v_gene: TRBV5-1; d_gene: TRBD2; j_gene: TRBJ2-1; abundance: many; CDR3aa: CASRLAGGDYNEQFF; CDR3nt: TGCGCCAGCAGGCTAGCGGGGGGGGACTACAATGAGCAGTTCTTC
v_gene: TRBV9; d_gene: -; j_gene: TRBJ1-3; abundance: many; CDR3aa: CASSVERAGNTIYF; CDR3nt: TGTGCCAGCAGCGTAGAACGGGCTGGAAACACCATATATTTT